The 30 T cell receptor beta chains presented below share a single source sample, sequenced in a study of CD8 T cells in Susac syndrome. Reverse transcription of about 0.45 to 1 ug RNA used random hexamers. One entry per CDR3 protein, called by TCRdb with MiXCR from the immunoSEQ multiplex PCR reads. This sample has 200,000 or so distinct CDR3 sequences, with more than 90% found just once. Sequencing input: CD4+ T cells from PBMCs. The receptors were sampled from a human donor with multiple sclerosis.

This chain connects TRBV29-1 to TRBJ2-7, with TRBD1 matching 9 bases. CDR1 is SQVTM and CDR2 is ANQGSEA in the germline V gene. V was clipped by 4 bases and J by 3 bases; unmatched bases: 1. This CDR3 has 12 amino acids. CDR3 in amino acids: CSVGGQGYEQYF. The CDR3 bases are TGCAGCGTTGGGGGACAGGGCTACGAGCAGTACTTC.

The rearrangement uses TRBV3-1 and TRBJ2-1; TRBD2 aligns across 15 bases. The ends lost 5 bases at V and 4 bases at J; junction bases unmatched: 6. The CDR3 loop spans 17 amino acids. Germline lookup yields CDR1 LGHDT and CDR2 YNNKEL (reference sequence). CDR3 in amino acids: CASSGGTSGRRYNEQFF. The CDR3 nucleotides are TGTGCCAGCAGCGGTGGGACTAGCGGGAGGAGATACAATGAGCAGTTCTTC.

This clonotype was recorded only once. J is TRBJ2-1 and V is TRBV3-1; TRBD1 matches 7 bases. With 5 bases clipped from V and 8 bases from J, the junction kept 6 bases outside the gene matches. Per germline, CDR1 LGHDT and CDR2 YNNKEL (reference sequence). The CDR3 spans 13 residues. The CDR3 loop reads CASSGTVSDEQFF. The CDR3 nucleotides read TGTGCCAGCAGCGGGACAGTAAGCGATGAGCAGTTCTTC.

The chain carries TRBV18 and TRBJ1-5; D remains unclear. Germline CDR1 is KGHSH and CDR2 is LQKENI. Trimming cost V 3 bases and J 0 bases, with 15 bases left between them. The length of the CDR3 is 17 residues. This CDR3 reads CASSPNPSVNSNQPQHF. Here the CDR3 DNA reads TGTGCCAGCTCACCGAATCCCTCGGTAAATAGCAATCAGCCCCAGCATTTT.

This clonotype was observed a single time. The chain combines TRBV5-4 with TRBJ1-2; maybe TRBD1 (5 bases). V dropped 5 bases and J dropped 8 bases, with 22 bases sitting between them. Germline CDR1 is SGHNT and CDR2 is YYREEE (reference sequence). This CDR3 comprises 15 residues. The CDR3 region has the DNA TGTGCCAGCAGTAGTTTCGCAGGGAAGCTTCTCGGCTACACCTTC. As protein: CASSSFAGKLLGYTF.

This sequence joins TRBV29-1 and TRBJ2-2; tentative D call: TRBD1 (5 bases). CDR3 length: 13 amino acids. Looked up from germline, CDR1 is SQVTM and CDR2 is ANQGSEA. With 7 bases removed from V and 1 base from J, the gap between germline ends came to 10 bases. CDR3 loop: CSADKENTGELFF. In DNA form, the CDR3 reads TGCAGCGCGGACAAGGAGAACACCGGGGAGCTGTTTTTT.

The J gene is TRBJ1-4, the V gene TRBV9; TRBD1 agrees at 11 bases. CDR3 size: 15 residues. Trimming took 4 bases from V and 5 from J; bases not matched to a gene: 4. Germline V gene data show CDR1 as SGDLS and CDR2 as YYNGEE. The CDR3 reads CASSTGTGGNEKLFF. The CDR3 DNA reads as TGTGCCAGCAGCACCGGGACAGGGGGGAATGAAAAACTGTTTTTT. The variable domain in full, with the rest retrieved from reference TRBV9 and TRBJ1-4, is DSGVTQTPKHLITATGQRVTLRCSPRSGDLSVYWYQQSLDQGLQFLIQYYNGEERAKGNILERFSAQQFPDLHSELNLSSLELGDSALYFCASSTGTGGNEKLFFGSGTQLSVL.

The chain recombines TRBV5-1 with TRBJ1-1; D not resolved. Germline lookup yields CDR1 SGHRS and CDR2 YFSETQ. Trimming took off 3 bases at V and 5 bases at J, with 11 bases between the two ends. This CDR3 is built from 13 residues. The CDR3 sequence is CASSSPPGTEAFF. As DNA, the CDR3 is TGCGCCAGCAGCTCCCCTCCCGGGACTGAAGCTTTCTTT.

The gene calls are TRBV20-1 and TRBJ2-5, with D unresolved. The CDR3 covers 12 residues. The V end was cut by 5 bases, the J end by 9 bases, with 16 bases between. Germline V gene sequence: CDR1 DFQATT, CDR2 SNEGSKA (reference sequence). In DNA, the CDR3 is TGCAGTGCTGCCCGGCTGGGTATCCCCCAGTACTTC. It yields the protein CSAARLGIPQYF.

The V call is TRBV9, the J call TRBJ2-2; no clear D gene. The CDR3 runs to 16 residues. The V gene's germline CDR1 is SGDLS and CDR2 YYNGEE. Trimming stripped 1 base from V and 4 bases from J, with 14 bases between. Here the CDR3 reads CASSVQSLGATGELFF. The CDR3 DNA reads TGTGCCAGCAGCGTACAATCCCTCGGCGCCACCGGGGAGCTGTTTTTT.

J is TRBJ2-3 and V is TRBV6-1; the D gene could be TRBD1 or TRBD2 (6 bases each). This CDR3 contains 14 residues. Trimming removed 6 bases at V and 3 bases at J, with 13 bases between. Germline V gene lookup returns CDR1 MNHNS and CDR2 SASEGT. The CDR3 loop reads CASRPGAGTDTQYF. The CDR3 coding sequence is TGTGCCAGCAGGCCGGGGGCGGGGACAGATACGCAGTATTTT.

The rearrangement joins TRBV27 to TRBJ1-6; 8 positions match TRBD1. Germline V lookup: CDR1 MNHEY, CDR2 SMNVEV (reference sequence). The V and J ends lost 5 bases and 8 bases, in that order; junction bases with no gene match: 2. The CDR3 is 13 residues long. CDR3 sequence (DNA): TGTGCCAGCAGTAACAGGGGGGATTCACCCCTCCACTTT. Translation gives CASSNRGDSPLHF.

The J gene is TRBJ2-1, the V gene TRBV20-1; tentative D call: TRBD2 (6 bases). Per germline, CDR1 DFQATT and CDR2 SNEGSKA (reference sequence). The CDR3 spans 13 residues. Trimming removed 5 bases from V and 0 bases from J, with 8 bases in between. DNA of the CDR3: TGCAGTGCTGGGGGGAGCTCCTACAATGAGCAGTTCTTC. Protein: CSAGGSSYNEQFF.

The chain employs TRBV7-9 and TRBJ1-5; 8 nucleotides line up with TRBD1. The V segment lost 3 bases and the J segment 1 base; nucleotides outside the gene matches: 11. This CDR3 spans 18 amino acids. The germline gives CDR1 SEHNR, CDR2 FQNEAQ (reference sequence). The CDR3 sequence: CASSFVAQGALSNQPQHF. CDR3 nucleotides: TGTGCCAGCAGCTTTGTCGCGCAGGGGGCGTTGAGCAATCAGCCCCAGCATTTT.

The genes are TRBV28 and TRBJ2-1; D perhaps matches TRBD2 (7 bases). With 4 bases removed from V and 0 bases from J, the gap between germline ends came to 13 bases. CDR1 MDHEN and CDR2 SYDVKM come from the germline V gene. The CDR3 is 16 amino acids. CDR3 amino acids: CASSYAGASSYNEQFF. The CDR3 nucleotides read TGTGCCAGCAGTTACGCGGGGGCGAGCTCCTACAATGAGCAGTTCTTC.

The rearrangement joins TRBV9 to TRBJ2-1; 11 nucleotides match TRBD2. The V gene's germline CDR1 is SGDLS and CDR2 YYNGEE. There are 14 residues in the CDR3. The ends lost 3 bases at V and 8 bases at J; junction bases unmatched: 4. The CDR3 spells CASSETSGVYEQFF. The CDR3, as DNA: TGTGCCAGCAGCGAGACTAGCGGGGTCTATGAGCAGTTCTTC. Drawing the rest from reference TRBV9 and TRBJ2-1, the complete variable domain is DSGVTQTPKHLITATGQRVTLRCSPRSGDLSVYWYQQSLDQGLQFLIQYYNGEERAKGNILERFSAQQFPDLHSELNLSSLELGDSALYFCASSETSGVYEQFFGPGTRLTVL.

The V gene is TRBV9, the J gene TRBJ2-3, with D perhaps TRBD2 (5 bases). The CDR3 extends over 16 amino acids. Between the trimmed V and J ends, which lost 1 base and 1 base, there was a span of 13 bases. The V gene's germline CDR1 is SGDLS and CDR2 YYNGEE. The CDR3: CASSVLGVGGTDTQYF. For the CDR3, the DNA is TGTGCCAGCAGCGTATTGGGAGTCGGCGGCACAGATACGCAGTATTTT.

CDR3 residues: CSARDPPSKRIQYF. In DNA form, the CDR3 reads TGCAGTGCTAGAGATCCCCCAAGCAAGAGAATCCAGTACTTC. V usage is TRBV20-1 and J usage is TRBJ2-5; no definite D call. Trimming took off 0 bases at V and 10 bases at J, with 18 bases between the two ends. The CDR3 is made up of 14 amino acids. The V gene's germline CDR1 is DFQATT and CDR2 SNEGSKA (reference sequence).

The chain combines TRBV3-1 with TRBJ2-7; unclear D gene. The CDR3 sequence is 13 residues long. CDR1 is LGHDT, CDR2 YNNKEL, per germline (reference sequence). V lost 5 bases and J lost 4, with 12 bases in between. The CDR3 reads CASSISRSYEQYF. The CDR3 nucleotides are TGTGCCAGCAGCATATCCCGTTCATACGAGCAGTACTTC.

The V gene is TRBV18, the J gene TRBJ1-6, with TRBD1 matching over 8 bases. Germline assignment: CDR1 KGHSH and CDR2 LQKENI. V lost 3 bases, J lost 9 bases, and 7 bases stayed unmatched. The CDR3 extends over 15 amino acids. The CDR3, as DNA: TGTGCCAGCTCACCCTCGCGGACAGGGAGTTCACCCCTCCACTTT. It is translated as CASSPSRTGSSPLHF.

This sequence joins TRBV6-5 and TRBJ2-2; tentative D call: TRBD2 (5 bases). The CDR3 contains 17 residues. Germline CDR1 and CDR2: MNHEY and SVGAGI. With 2 bases removed from V and 4 bases from J, the gap between germline ends came to 17 bases. CDR3 nucleotides: TGTGCCAGCAGTTACCCGATGGGTCATGGGAGCACCGGGGAGCTGTTTTTT. This encodes CASSYPMGHGSTGELFF.

V is TRBV20-1 and J is TRBJ1-2; D is ambiguous. CDR1 and CDR2 from the germline V gene are DFQATT and SNEGSKA (reference sequence). CDR3 length: 12 amino acids. The V end lost 1 base, the J end lost 8 bases, and 11 bases lay between the germline ends. As DNA, the CDR3 is TGCAGTGCTAGAGTGATGCCTCAGGGCTACACCTTC. Translated, it gives CSARVMPQGYTF.

The chain combines TRBV30 with TRBJ1-2; 7 positions agree with TRBD1. The germline V gene encodes CDR1 GTSNPN and CDR2 SVGIG (reference sequence). CDR3 size: 14 residues. J was trimmed by 7 bases and V by 4 bases; bases with no gene match: 12. DNA for the CDR3: TGTGCCTGGAAAGCAGGGGGAGGAAGAGGTGGCTACACCTTC. Translated, it gives CAWKAGGGRGGYTF. The whole variable domain, remainder taken from reference TRBV30 and TRBJ1-2, is SQTIHQWPATLVQPVGSPLSLECTVEGTSNPNLYWYRQAAGRGLQLLFYSVGIGQISSEVPQNLSASRPQDRQFILSSKKLLLSDSGFYLCAWKAGGGRGGYTFGSGTRLTVV.

The chain recombines TRBV12-3 or TRBV12-4 with TRBJ1-1; 9 nucleotides agree with TRBD1. With 4 bases clipped from V and 6 bases from J, the junction kept 3 bases outside the gene matches. The CDR3 covers 13 residues. The CDR3 reads CASSSRTGAEAFF. DNA of the CDR3: TGTGCCAGCAGTTCACGGACAGGGGCTGAAGCTTTCTTT.

This chain joins TRBV18 and TRBJ2-1; 7 bases map to TRBD1. CDR3 size: 13 residues. Trimming cost V 8 bases and J 7 bases; bases outside gene matches: 8. CDR1 is KGHSH and CDR2 is LQKENI in the germline V gene. Here the CDR3 DNA reads TGTGCCAGCGCTCCGGGACAGAGGAATGAGCAGTTCTTC. It encodes CASAPGQRNEQFF.

This chain links TRBV5-1 with TRBJ2-7, with 9 bases lining up with TRBD2. The CDR3 has 15 amino acids. The V gene end was trimmed by 0 bases and the J gene end by 2 bases; junction bases not matched to a gene: 3. The germline CDR1 and CDR2 sequences are SGHRS and YFSETQ. CDR3 sequence (DNA): TGCGCCAGCAGCTTGGTAGCGGGGGATGCCTACGAGCAGTACTTC. As protein: CASSLVAGDAYEQYF.

The chain employs TRBV10-3 and TRBJ2-3; weak D call: TRBD2 (7 bases). The CDR3 consists of 12 residues. Germline V gene lookup returns CDR1 ENHRY and CDR2 SYGVKD. The V end lost 8 bases, the J end lost 8 bases, and 14 bases lay between the germline ends. CDR3 in amino acids: CAIGPGGRTQYF. The CDR3 nucleotides are TGTGCCATCGGGCCGGGGGGCCGTACGCAGTATTTT.

The chain links TRBV3-1 to TRBJ2-1; D perhaps matches TRBD2 (5 bases). CDR1 and CDR2 from the germline V gene are LGHDT and YNNKEL (reference sequence). V was pared by 4 bases and J by 3 bases, with 16 bases between. The CDR3 contains 16 residues. CDR3 sequence: CASSLLGSTNYNEQFF. Written as DNA, the CDR3 is TGTGCCAGCAGCCTGCTCGGTTCGACTAACTACAATGAGCAGTTCTTC.

This clonotype was observed once. The CDR3: CASSVANYNEQFF. As DNA, the CDR3 is TGTGCCAGCAGCGTAGCCAACTACAATGAGCAGTTCTTC. The chain links TRBV9 to TRBJ2-1; D not resolved. The CDR3 sequence is 13 residues long. Trimming removed 0 bases from V and 3 bases from J, with 4 bases in between. Germline CDR1 reads SGDLS; CDR2 reads YYNGEE.

V usage is TRBV3-1 and J usage is TRBJ1-1, with 10 positions matching TRBD1. CDR1 LGHDT and CDR2 YNNKEL come from the germline V gene (reference sequence). V was pared by 4 bases and J by 3 bases, with 5 bases of the junction left unmatched. This CDR3 comprises 15 residues. CDR3 bases: TGTGCCAGCAGCCCCCGACAGGGGGCGTACACTGAAGCTTTCTTT. The encoded protein is CASSPRQGAYTEAFF.